These 8 T cell receptor beta chains came from one sample sequenced in a study of CD8 T cells in ankylosing spondylitis. Overall study results and limits: Ankylosing spondylitis blood appeared to carry a characteristic TCR beta motif of fewer than 10 highly homologous variants.

Antigens of these TCRs are unknown. TCRdb re-called the 5' RACE reads through MiXCR, storing one row per CDR3 protein. The sample lists approximately 540,000 distinct CDR3 sequences, roughly 13% occurring once. Sample: blood, either unsorted or a sorted T cell fraction (not recorded which). These receptors were taken from a male donor with ankylosing spondylitis.

The chain combines TRBV29-1 with TRBJ2-1; tentatively, D is TRBD1 or TRBD2 (6 bases each). Between the trimmed V and J ends, which lost 6 bases and 7 bases, there was a span of 19 bases. The CDR3 totals 14 residues. Germline V gene lookup returns CDR1 SQVTM and CDR2 ANQGSEA. CDR3 protein: CSVLRGEMRNEQFF. CDR3 nucleotides: TGCAGCGTCCTGAGGGGGGAGATGAGGAATGAGCAGTTCTTC.

This clonotype was seen repeatedly, ten times or more. The genes are TRBV24-1 and TRBJ2-5, with 12 bases lining up with TRBD2. The CDR3 is made up of 17 amino acids. Germline CDR1 reads KGHDR; CDR2 reads SFDVKD. V trimming: 4 bases; J trimming: 4 bases; junction bases outside the gene matches: 9. The CDR3 DNA follows: TGTGCCACCAGTGACCCTAGCGGGAGGGACGGGGCAGAGACCCAGTACTTC. This sequence encodes CATSDPSGRDGAETQYF.

This clonotype was detected a few times. The chain uses TRBV20-1 and TRBJ2-7; TRBD1 might be the D (6 bases). V lost 0 bases, J lost 2 bases, and 14 bases lay in between. CDR3 length: 15 amino acids. From germline, CDR1 is DFQATT and CDR2 SNEGSKA (reference sequence). The CDR3 is CSARDGTGMTYEQYF. In nucleotides, the CDR3 is TGCAGTGCTAGAGATGGTACAGGGATGACCTACGAGCAGTACTTC.

The V and J genes are TRBV11-2 and TRBJ2-7; D tentatively fits TRBD1 or TRBD2 (5 bases each). Germline V CDR1 and CDR2: SGHAT, FQNNGV. With 4 bases removed from V and 2 bases from J, the gap between germline ends came to 9 bases. The CDR3 has 13 residues. The CDR3 here is CASSSGPTYEQYF. As DNA, the CDR3 is TGTGCCAGCAGCTCGGGACCCACCTACGAGCAGTACTTC.

In its sample, this clonotype was seen a few times. This chain uses TRBV15 with TRBJ2-1; 11 bases are shared with TRBD2. The CDR3 length is 16 residues. V lost 2 bases, J lost 6 bases, and 6 bases stayed unmatched. In germline, CDR1 is LNHNV, CDR2 YYDKDF (reference sequence). CDR3 sequence reads: CATSRNSGRVGNEQFF. For the CDR3, the DNA is TGTGCCACCAGCAGAAATAGCGGGAGGGTAGGCAATGAGCAGTTCTTC.

There are a few counts of this clonotype. The gene calls are TRBV5-1 and TRBJ2-2, with 7 bases aligning to TRBD1. This CDR3 region has 15 residues. J gave up 5 bases and V 3 bases, and 7 bases lay outside the gene matches. Germline loops: CDR1 SGHRS, CDR2 YFSETQ. The CDR3 sequence is CASSWTGTGTGELFF. CDR3 nucleotides: TGCGCCAGCAGCTGGACAGGCACGGGGACCGGGGAGCTGTTTTTT.

This clonotype was observed a few times. CDR3 region: CASSLEGVDSGNTIYF. The CDR3 bases are TGCGCCAGCAGCTTGGAGGGCGTCGACTCTGGAAACACCATATATTTT. The V and J genes are TRBV5-1 and TRBJ1-3; D not certain. Looked up from germline, CDR1 is SGHRS and CDR2 is YFSETQ. With 0 bases removed from V and 0 bases from J, the gap between germline ends came to 10 bases. The CDR3 runs 16 residues.

This chain connects TRBV5-1 to TRBJ2-2; 13 bases are shared with TRBD2. Germline V gene data show CDR1 as SGHRS and CDR2 as YFSETQ. The CDR3 covers 21 residues. Trimming at V came to 4 bases and at J to 0 bases, leaving 15 bases not matched to a gene. CDR3 sequence reads: CASSPDRVSTSGRSNTGELFF. The CDR3 DNA sequence: TGCGCCAGCAGCCCGGACAGGGTCTCGACTAGCGGGAGGTCGAACACCGGGGAGCTGTTTTTT.